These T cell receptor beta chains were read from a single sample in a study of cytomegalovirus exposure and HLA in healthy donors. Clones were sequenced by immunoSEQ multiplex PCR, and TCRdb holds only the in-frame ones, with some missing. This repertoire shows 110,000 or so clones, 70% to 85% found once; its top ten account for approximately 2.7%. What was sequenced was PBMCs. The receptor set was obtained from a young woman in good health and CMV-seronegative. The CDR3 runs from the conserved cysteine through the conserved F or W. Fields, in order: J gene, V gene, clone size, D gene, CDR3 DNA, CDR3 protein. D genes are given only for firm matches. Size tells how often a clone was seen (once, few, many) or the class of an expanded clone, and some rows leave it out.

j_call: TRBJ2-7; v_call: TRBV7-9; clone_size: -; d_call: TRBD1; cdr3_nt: TGTGCCAGCAGCAAAGCCGGGACAGGGCACGAGCAGTACTTC; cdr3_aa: CASSKAGTGHEQYF
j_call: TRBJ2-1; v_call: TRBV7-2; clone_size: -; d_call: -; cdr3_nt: TGTGCCAGCAGCGCGACTAGTTACAATGAGCAGTTCTTC; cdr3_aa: CASSATSYNEQFF
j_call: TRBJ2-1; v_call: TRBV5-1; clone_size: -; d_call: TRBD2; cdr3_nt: TGCGCCAGCAGCTTGGGGCTAGCGGGGAGTCCCTACAATGAGCAGTTCTTC; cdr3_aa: CASSLGLAGSPYNEQFF
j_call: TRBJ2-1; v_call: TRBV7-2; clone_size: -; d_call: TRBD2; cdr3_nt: TGTGCCAGCAGCGATAGGACTAGCGGGGGGGGGCAGTTCTTC; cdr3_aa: CASSDRTSGGGQFF
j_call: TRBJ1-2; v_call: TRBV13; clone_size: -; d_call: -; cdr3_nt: TGTGCCAGCAGCTCGCTGAGGGAGGGCTACACCTTC; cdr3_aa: CASSSLREGYTF
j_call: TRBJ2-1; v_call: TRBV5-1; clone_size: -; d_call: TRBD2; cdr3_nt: TGCGCCAGCCGGACTAGCGGGAGCATGAATGAGCAGTTCTTC; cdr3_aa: CASRTSGSMNEQFF
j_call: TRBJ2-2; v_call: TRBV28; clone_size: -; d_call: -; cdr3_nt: TGTGCCAGCCGCCGAGGGCAGGTGAACACCGGGGAGCTGTTTTTT; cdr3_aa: CASRRGQVNTGELFF
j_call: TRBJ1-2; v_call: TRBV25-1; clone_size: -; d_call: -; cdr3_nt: TGTGCCAGCAGTGAATACGGGTATGGCTACACCTTC; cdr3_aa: CASSEYGYGYTF
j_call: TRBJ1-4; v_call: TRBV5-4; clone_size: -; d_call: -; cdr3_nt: TGTGCCAGCAGCTTGGAACCGAGTTCTAATGAAAAACTGTTTTTT; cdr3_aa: CASSLEPSSNEKLFF
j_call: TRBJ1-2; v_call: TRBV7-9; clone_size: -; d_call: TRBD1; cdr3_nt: TGTGCCAGCAGCTTAGCGGACAGGGCTCCTGGCTACACCTTC; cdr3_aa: CASSLADRAPGYTF
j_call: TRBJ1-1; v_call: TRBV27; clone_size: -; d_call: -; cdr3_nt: TGTGCCAGCAGTTTCAGTATAGGGGTAACTGAAGCTTTCTTT; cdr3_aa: CASSFSIGVTEAFF
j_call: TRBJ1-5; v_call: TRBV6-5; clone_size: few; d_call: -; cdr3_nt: TGTGCCAGCAGTTACGCCAGGGGCAATCAGCCCCAGCATTTT; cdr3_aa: CASSYARGNQPQHF
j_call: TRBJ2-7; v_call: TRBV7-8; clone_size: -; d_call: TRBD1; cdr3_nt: TGTGCCAGCAGCTTAGGGCAGGGGGCCATCTCCTACGAGCAGTACTTC; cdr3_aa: CASSLGQGAISYEQYF
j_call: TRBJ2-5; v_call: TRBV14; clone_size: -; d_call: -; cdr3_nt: TGTGCCAGCAGCCAGCGACAGAAGGAGACCCAGTACTTC; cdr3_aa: CASSQRQKETQYF
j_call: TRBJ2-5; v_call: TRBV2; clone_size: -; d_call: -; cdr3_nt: TGTGCCAGCAGCCAGGGTTGGCGAGAGACCCAGTACTTC; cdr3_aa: CASSQGWRETQYF
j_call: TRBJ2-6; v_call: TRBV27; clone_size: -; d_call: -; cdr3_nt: TGTGCCAGTACGTTCAGGGTCTCTGGGGCCAACGTCCTGACTTTC; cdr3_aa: CASTFRVSGANVLTF
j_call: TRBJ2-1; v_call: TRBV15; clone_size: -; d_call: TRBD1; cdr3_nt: TGTGCCACCGACAAAGGGGACAGGAGGTACAATGAGCAGTTCTTC; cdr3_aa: CATDKGDRRYNEQFF
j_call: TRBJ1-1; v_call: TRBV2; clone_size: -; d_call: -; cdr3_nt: TGTGCCAGCAGTGAAATTGACAACCTGAACACTGAAGCTTTCTTT; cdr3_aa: CASSEIDNLNTEAFF
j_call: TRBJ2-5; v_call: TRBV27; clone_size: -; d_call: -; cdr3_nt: TGTGCCAGCAGTTTTACAGGGATGGGAGAGACCCAGTACTTC; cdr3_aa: CASSFTGMGETQYF
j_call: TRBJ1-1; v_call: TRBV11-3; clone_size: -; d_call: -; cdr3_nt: TGTGCCAGCAGCACCAGGGTCGGTCCCACTGAAGCTTTCTTT; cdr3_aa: CASSTRVGPTEAFF
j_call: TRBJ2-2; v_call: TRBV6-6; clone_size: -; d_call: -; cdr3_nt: TGTGCCAGCAGTTACTCGCAGCGGTCCCCTAGGCTGTTTTTT; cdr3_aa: CASSYSQRSPRLFF
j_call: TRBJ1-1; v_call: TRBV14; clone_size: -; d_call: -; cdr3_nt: TGTGCCAGCAGCCAAGTCTCTCCGGGGGGAGCTTTCTTT; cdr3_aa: CASSQVSPGGAFF
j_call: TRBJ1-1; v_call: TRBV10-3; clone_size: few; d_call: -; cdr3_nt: TGTGCCCATCAAGCGGGGGGGATGAACACTGAAGCTTTCTTT; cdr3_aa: CAHQAGGMNTEAFF
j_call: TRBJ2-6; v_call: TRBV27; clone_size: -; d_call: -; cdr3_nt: TGTGCCAGCAGTTCCCGACTTGGAGGGGCCAACGTCCTGACTTTC; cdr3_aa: CASSSRLGGANVLTF
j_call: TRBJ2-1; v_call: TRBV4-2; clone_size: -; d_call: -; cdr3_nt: TGTGCCAGCAGCCAACCATCGAGCCCGTACAATGAGCAGTTCTTC; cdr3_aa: CASSQPSSPYNEQFF
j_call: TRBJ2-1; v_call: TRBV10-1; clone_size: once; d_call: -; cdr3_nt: TGCGCCAGCAGTTCAACTACAGGGTTGTGGTTCTTC; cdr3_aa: CASSSTTGLWFF
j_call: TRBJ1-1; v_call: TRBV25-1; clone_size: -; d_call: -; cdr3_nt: TGTGCCAGCAGTGAATCTATGAACACTGAAGCTTTCTTT; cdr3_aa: CASSESMNTEAFF
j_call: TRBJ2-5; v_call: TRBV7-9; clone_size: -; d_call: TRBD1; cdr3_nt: TGTGCCAGCAGCTTGGGACAGGGTTCGGAGACCCAGTACTTC; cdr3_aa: CASSLGQGSETQYF
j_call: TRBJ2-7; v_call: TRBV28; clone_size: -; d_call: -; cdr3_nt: TGTGCCAGCAGTTTCTCGGACTACTCCTACGAGCAGTACTTC; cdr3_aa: CASSFSDYSYEQYF
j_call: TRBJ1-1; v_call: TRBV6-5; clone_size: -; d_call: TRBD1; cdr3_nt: TGTGCCAGCAGTTACGACAGGGGAGCCGACACTGAAGCTTTCTTT; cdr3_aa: CASSYDRGADTEAFF
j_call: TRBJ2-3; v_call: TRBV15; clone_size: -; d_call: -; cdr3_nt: TGTGCCACCAGCAGAGTTGGCGGGACTAGCACAGATACGCAGTATTTT; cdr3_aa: CATSRVGGTSTDTQYF
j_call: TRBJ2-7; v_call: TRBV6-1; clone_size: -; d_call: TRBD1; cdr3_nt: TGTGCCAGCAGTACCGGGACAGGAAGCTCCTACGAGCAGTACTTC; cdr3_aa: CASSTGTGSSYEQYF
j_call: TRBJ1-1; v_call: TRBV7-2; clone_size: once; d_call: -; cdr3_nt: TGTGCCAGCAGCTTAAAGGCAGGGTCGAGAACTGAAGCTTTCTTT; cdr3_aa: CASSLKAGSRTEAFF
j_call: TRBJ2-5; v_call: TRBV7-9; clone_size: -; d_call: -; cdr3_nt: TGTGCCAGCAGCTTCGGGTTCCAAGAGACCCAGTACTTC; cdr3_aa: CASSFGFQETQYF
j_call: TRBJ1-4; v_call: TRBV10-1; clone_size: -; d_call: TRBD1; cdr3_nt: TGCGCCAGCCCTGAAAAAAAGGACAGGAATGAAAAACTGTTTTTT; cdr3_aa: CASPEKKDRNEKLFF
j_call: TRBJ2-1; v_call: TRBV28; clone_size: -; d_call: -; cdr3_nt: TGTGCCAGCAGAGAACAGGGGAGGAATGAGCAGTTCTTC; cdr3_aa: CASREQGRNEQFF
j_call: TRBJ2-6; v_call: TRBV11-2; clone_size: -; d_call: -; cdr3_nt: TGTGCCAGCAGCTTAGCAGGATCGGCTGGGGCCAACGTCCTGACTTTC; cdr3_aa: CASSLAGSAGANVLTF
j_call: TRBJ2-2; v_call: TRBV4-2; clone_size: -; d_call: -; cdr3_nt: TGTGCCAGCAGCCAAGAGTCAGGGCCCTTGGACAGCTTAAACACCGGGGAGCTGTTTTTT; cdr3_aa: CASSQESGPLDSLNTGELFF
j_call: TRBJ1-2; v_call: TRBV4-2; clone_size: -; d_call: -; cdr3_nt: TGTGCCAGCAGCCAAGTGACAGACTATGGCTACACCTTC; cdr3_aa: CASSQVTDYGYTF
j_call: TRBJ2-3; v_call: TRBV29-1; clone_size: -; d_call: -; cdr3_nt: TGCAGCGTTGAGAGGCGGTTCAACACAGATACGCAGTATTTT; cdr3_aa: CSVERRFNTDTQYF
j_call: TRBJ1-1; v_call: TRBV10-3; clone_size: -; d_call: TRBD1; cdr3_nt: TGTGCCATCAGCGACAGGGCGATTGGTGAAGCTTTCTTT; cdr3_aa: CAISDRAIGEAFF
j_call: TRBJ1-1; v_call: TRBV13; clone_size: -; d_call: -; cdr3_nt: TGTGCCAGCAGCGCAACACAGGGAACTGAAGCTTTCTTT; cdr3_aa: CASSATQGTEAFF
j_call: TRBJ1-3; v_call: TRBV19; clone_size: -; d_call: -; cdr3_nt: TGTGCCAGTAGTCGGGAGGCAGGCGGTCCCGCTTTTGGAAACACCATATATTTT; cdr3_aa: CASSREAGGPAFGNTIYF
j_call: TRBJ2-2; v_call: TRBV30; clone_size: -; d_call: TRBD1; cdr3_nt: TGTGCCTGGACGGGACAGGGTGCCGGGGAGCTGTTTTTT; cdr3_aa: CAWTGQGAGELFF
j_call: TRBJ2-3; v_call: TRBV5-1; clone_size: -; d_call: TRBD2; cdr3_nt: TGCGCCAGCTACCCCGGGGCGGGGGTGGCAGATACGCAGTATTTT; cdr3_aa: CASYPGAGVADTQYF